The TCR beta chain under discussion was sequenced for a study of blood T cell repertoires in COVID-19. In the source study's methods: Amplified reference gene primers provided the basis for estimating nucleated cell counts. The method was immunoSEQ multiplex PCR; TCRdb's version includes in-frame clones alone and lacks a portion of them. V, J and clone size were drawn from that table, and D and trimming were deduced from the DNA. This sample has about 210,000 clones, with approximately 78% found just once. The CDR3 consists of 13 residues. The V gene's germline CDR1 is KGHSH and CDR2 LQKENI. Between the trimmed V and J ends, which lost 5 bases and 7 bases, there was a span of 11 bases.

The TCR comes from a woman in her thirties or forties with acute or convalescent COVID-19. The chain uses TRBV18 and TRBJ1-4; the D is unclear. The specimen sequenced was peripheral blood. CDR3 region: CASSTNTGEKLFF. In DNA, the CDR3 is TGTGCCAGCTCAACAAATACGGGTGAAAAACTGTTTTTT.